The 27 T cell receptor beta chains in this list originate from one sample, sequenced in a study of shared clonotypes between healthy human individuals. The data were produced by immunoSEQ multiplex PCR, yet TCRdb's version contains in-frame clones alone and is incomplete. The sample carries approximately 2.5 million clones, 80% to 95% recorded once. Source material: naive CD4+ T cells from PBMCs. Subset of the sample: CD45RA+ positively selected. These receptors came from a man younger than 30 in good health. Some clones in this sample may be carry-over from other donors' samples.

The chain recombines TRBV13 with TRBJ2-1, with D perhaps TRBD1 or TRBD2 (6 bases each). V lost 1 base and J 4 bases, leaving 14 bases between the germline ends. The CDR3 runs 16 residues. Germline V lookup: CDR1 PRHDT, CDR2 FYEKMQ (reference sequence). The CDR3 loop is CASSLVGGTAYNEQFF. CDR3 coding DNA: TGTGCCAGCAGCTTAGTAGGGGGGACGGCTTACAATGAGCAGTTCTTC.

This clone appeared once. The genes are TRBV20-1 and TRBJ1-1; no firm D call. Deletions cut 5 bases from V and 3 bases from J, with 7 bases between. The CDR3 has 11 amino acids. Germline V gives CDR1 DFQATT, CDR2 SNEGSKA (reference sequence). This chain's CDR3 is CSAFGDTEAFF. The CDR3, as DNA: TGCAGTGCTTTCGGCGACACTGAAGCTTTCTTT.

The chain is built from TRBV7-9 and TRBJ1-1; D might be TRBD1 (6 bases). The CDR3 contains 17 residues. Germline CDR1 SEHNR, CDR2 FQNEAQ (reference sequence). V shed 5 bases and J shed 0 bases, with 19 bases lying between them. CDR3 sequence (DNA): TGTGCCAGCAGCCCAAGGGGCAGGGGAGTCATGAACACTGAAGCTTTCTTT. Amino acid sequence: CASSPRGRGVMNTEAFF.

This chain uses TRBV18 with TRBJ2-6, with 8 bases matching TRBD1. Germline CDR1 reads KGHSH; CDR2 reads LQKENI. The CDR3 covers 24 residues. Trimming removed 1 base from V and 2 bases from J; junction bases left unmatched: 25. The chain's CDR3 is CASSPLASWTGRSSWGAGANVLTF. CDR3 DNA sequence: TGTGCCAGCTCACCACTTGCCTCCTGGACAGGGAGGAGCTCGTGGGGAGCTGGGGCCAACGTCCTGACTTTC.

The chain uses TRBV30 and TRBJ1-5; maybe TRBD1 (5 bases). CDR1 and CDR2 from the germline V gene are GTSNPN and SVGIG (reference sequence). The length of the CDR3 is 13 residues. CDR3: CAAGAGYNQPQHF. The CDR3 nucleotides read TGTGCGGCCGGCGCAGGGTATAATCAGCCCCAGCATTTT. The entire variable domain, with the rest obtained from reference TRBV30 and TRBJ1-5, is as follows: SQTIHQWPATLVQPVGSPLSLECTVEGTSNPNLYWYRQAAGRGLQLLFYSVGIGQISSEVPQNLSASRPQDRQFILSSKKLLLSDSGFYLCAAGAGYNQPQHFGDGTRLSIL.

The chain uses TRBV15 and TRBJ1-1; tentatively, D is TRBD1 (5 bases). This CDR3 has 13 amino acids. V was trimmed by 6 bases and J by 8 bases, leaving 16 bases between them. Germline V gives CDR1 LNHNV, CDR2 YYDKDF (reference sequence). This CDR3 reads CATRRGPGEEAFF. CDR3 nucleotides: TGTGCCACCAGAAGGGGACCGGGAGAAGAAGCTTTCTTT.

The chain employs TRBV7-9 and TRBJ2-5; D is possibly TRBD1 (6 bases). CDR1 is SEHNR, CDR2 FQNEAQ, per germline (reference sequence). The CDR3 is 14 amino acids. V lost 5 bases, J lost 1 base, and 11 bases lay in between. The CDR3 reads CASSRGQFQETQYF. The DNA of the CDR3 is TGTGCCAGCAGCCGCGGACAGTTCCAAGAGACCCAGTACTTC.

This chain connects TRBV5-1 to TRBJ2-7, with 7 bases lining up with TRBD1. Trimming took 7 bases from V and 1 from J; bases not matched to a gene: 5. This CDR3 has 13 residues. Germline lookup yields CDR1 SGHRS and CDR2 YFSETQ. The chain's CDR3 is CASAGTDSYEQYF. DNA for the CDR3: TGCGCCAGCGCCGGGACAGATTCCTACGAGCAGTACTTC.

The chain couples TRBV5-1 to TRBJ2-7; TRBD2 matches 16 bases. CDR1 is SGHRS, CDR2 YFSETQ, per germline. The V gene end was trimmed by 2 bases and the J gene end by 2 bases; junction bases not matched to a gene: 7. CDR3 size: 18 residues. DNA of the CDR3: TGCGCCAGCAGCTTAGGGACTAGCGGGAGGGCCGCGACCTACGAGCAGTACTTC. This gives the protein CASSLGTSGRAATYEQYF.

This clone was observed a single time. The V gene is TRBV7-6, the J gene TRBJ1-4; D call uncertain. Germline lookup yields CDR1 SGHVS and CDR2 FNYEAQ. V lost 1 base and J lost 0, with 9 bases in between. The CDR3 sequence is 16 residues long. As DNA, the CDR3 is TGTGCCAGCAGCTTAGGGGCGTCTGCAACTAATGAAAAACTGTTTTTT. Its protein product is CASSLGASATNEKLFF.

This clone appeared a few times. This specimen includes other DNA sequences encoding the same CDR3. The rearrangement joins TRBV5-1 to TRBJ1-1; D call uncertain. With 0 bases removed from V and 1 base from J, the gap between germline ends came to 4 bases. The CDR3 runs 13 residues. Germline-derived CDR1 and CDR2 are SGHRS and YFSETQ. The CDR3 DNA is TGCGCCAGCAGCTTGGACCGGAACACTGAAGCTTTCTTT. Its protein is CASSLDRNTEAFF.

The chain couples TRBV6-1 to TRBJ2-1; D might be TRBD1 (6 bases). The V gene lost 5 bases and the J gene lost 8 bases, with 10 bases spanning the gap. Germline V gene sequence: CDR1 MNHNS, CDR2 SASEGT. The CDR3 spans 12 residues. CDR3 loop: CASSPRGDEQFF. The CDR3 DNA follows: TGTGCCAGCAGTCCCAGGGGTGATGAGCAGTTCTTC.

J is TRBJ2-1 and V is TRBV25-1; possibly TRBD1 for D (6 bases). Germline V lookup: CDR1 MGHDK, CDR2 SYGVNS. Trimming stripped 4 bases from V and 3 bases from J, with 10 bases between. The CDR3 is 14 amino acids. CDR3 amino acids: CASSGGLLYNEQFF. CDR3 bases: TGTGCCAGCAGTGGGGGGCTCCTCTACAATGAGCAGTTCTTC.

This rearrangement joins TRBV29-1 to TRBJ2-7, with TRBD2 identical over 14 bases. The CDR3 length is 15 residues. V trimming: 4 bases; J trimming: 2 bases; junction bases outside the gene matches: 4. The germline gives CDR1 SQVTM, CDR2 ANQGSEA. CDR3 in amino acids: CSVVGTSGSPYEQYF. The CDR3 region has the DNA TGCAGCGTTGTAGGGACTAGCGGGAGTCCCTACGAGCAGTACTTC.

The CDR3: CAWSVRGTIKEKLFF. CDR3 DNA sequence: TGTGCCTGGAGTGTACGCGGGACTATCAAGGAAAAACTGTTTTTT. V is TRBV30 and J is TRBJ1-4; D may be TRBD1 (5 bases). The CDR3 totals 15 residues. With 0 bases removed from V and 8 bases from J, the gap between germline ends came to 16 bases. Germline lookup yields CDR1 GTSNPN and CDR2 SVGIG (reference sequence).

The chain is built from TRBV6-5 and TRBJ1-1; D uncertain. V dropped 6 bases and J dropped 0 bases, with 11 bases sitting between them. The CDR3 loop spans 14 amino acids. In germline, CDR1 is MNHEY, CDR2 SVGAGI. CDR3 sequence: CASSNGLVNTEAFF. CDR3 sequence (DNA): TGTGCCAGCAGCAACGGTCTGGTGAACACTGAAGCTTTCTTT.

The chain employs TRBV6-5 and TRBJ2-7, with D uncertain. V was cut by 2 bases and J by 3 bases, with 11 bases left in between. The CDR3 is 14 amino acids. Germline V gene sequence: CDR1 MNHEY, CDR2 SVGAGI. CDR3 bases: TGTGCCAGCAGTTACCGGCTAGGCCTCTACGAGCAGTACTTC. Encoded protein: CASSYRLGLYEQYF.

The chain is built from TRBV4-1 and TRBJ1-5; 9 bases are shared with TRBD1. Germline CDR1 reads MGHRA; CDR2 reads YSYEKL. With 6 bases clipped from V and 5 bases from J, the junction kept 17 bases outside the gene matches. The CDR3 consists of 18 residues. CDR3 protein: CASSRNSPGQGRHQPQHF. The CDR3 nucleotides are TGCGCCAGCAGTCGTAATAGCCCGGGACAGGGTAGGCATCAGCCCCAGCATTTT.

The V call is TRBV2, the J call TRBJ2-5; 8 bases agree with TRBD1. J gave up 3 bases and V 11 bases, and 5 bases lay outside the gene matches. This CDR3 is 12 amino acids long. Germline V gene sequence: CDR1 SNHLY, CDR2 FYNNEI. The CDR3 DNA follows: TGTGCCGGGGGACAGGTGGAAGAGACCCAGTACTTC. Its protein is CAGGQVEETQYF.

The CDR3: CASSVAQDPYEQYF. The CDR3 DNA sequence: TGTGCCAGCAGCGTAGCTCAGGATCCCTACGAGCAGTACTTC. The chain joins TRBV9 to TRBJ2-7, with D hard to call. Germline-derived CDR1 and CDR2 are SGDLS and YYNGEE. This CDR3 has 14 residues. V shed 0 bases and J shed 2 bases, with 9 bases lying between them. Complete variable domain (other parts from reference TRBV9 and TRBJ2-7): DSGVTQTPKHLITATGQRVTLRCSPRSGDLSVYWYQQSLDQGLQFLIQYYNGEERAKGNILERFSAQQFPDLHSELNLSSLELGDSALYFCASSVAQDPYEQYFGPGTRLTVT.

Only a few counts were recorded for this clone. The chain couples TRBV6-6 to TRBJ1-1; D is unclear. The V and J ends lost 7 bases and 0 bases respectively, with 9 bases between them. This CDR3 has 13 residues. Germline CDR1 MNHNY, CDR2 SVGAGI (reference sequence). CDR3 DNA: TGTGCCAGCATGGGTCCCTTGAACACTGAAGCTTTCTTT. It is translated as CASMGPLNTEAFF.

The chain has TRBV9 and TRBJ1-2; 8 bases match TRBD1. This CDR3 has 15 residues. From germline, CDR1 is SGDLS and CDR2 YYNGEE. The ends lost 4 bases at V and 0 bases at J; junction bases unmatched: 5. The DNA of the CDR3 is TGTGCCAGCAGCCCCCAGGGGGCCGCTAACTATGGCTACACCTTC. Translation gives CASSPQGAANYGYTF.

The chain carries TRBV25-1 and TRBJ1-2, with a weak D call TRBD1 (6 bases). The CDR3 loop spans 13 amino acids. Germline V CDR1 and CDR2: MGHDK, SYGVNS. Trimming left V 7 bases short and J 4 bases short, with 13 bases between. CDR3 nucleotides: TGTGCCAGCACCAGGGGCTGGGGCTATGGCTACACCTTC. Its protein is CASTRGWGYGYTF.

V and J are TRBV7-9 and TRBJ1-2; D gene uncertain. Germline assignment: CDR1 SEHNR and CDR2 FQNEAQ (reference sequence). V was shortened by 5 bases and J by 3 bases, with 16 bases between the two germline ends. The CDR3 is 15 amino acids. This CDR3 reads CASSNRREGDYGYTF. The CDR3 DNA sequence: TGTGCCAGCAGCAATCGGAGGGAAGGAGACTATGGCTACACCTTC.

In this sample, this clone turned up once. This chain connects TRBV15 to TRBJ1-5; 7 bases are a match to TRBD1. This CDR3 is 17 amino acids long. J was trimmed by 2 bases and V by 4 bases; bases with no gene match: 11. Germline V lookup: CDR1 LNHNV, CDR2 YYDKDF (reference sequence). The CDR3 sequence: CATSKGSGGTGNQPQHF. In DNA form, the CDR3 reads TGTGCCACCAGCAAAGGGTCAGGGGGTACTGGCAATCAGCCCCAGCATTTT.

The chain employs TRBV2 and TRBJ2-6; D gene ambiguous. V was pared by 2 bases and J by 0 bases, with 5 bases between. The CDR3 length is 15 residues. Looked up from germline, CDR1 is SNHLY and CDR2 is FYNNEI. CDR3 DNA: TGTGCCAGCAGTGAAAATAGCTCTGGGGCCAACGTCCTGACTTTC. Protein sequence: CASSENSSGANVLTF.

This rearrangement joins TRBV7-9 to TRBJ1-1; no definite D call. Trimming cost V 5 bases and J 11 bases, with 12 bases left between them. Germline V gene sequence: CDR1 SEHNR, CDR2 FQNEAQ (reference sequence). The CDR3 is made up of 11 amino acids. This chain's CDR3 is CASSHSRGAFF. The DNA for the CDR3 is TGTGCCAGCAGCCATTCCCGGGGTGCTTTCTTT.